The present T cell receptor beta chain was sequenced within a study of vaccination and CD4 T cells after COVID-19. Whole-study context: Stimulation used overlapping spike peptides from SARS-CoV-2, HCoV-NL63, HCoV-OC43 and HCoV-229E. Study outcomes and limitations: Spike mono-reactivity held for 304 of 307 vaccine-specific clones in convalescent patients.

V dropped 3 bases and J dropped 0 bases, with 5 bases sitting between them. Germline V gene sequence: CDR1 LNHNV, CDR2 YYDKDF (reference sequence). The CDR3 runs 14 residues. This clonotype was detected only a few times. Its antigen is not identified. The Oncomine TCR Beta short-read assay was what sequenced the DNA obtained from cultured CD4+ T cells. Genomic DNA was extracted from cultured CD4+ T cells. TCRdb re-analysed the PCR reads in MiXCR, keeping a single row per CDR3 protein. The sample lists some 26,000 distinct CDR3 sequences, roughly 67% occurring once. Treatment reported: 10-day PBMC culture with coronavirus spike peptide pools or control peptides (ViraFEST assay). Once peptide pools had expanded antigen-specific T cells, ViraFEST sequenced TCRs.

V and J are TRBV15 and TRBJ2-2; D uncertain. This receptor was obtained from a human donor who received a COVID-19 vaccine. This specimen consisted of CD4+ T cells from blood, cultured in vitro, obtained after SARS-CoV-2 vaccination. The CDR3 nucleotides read TGTGCCACCAGCAGGACCTCGAACACCGGGGAGCTGTTTTTT. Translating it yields CATSRTSNTGELFF.